A single sample gave rise to the 22 T cell receptor beta chains below, sequenced in a study of CD8 T cells in Susac syndrome. RNA totalling about 0.45 to 1 ug underwent reverse transcription with random hexamers. TCRdb analysed the immunoSEQ multiplex PCR reads with MiXCR anew, one entry per CDR3 protein. The sample gives roughly 120,000 distinct CDR3 sequences, around 94% of which show up once; 0.065% to 0.09% is in the top ten. Sequenced material: CD4+ T cells from PBMCs. Every receptor here comes from a human donor in good health.

This CDR3 is CASSPGRPNTEAFF. CDR3 coding DNA: TGTGCCAGCTCACCTGGCAGACCGAACACTGAAGCTTTCTTT. This sequence joins TRBV18 and TRBJ1-1; D gene uncertain. This CDR3 region has 14 residues. Germline assignment: CDR1 KGHSH and CDR2 LQKENI. V was shortened by 3 bases and J by 1 base, with 9 bases between the two germline ends.

J is TRBJ2-6 and V is TRBV7-2; D may be TRBD2 (5 bases). This CDR3 comprises 17 residues. V shed 3 bases and J shed 0 bases, with 12 bases lying between them. Germline V lookup: CDR1 SGHTA, CDR2 FQGNSA. CDR3 protein: CASSFRRRSSGANVLTF. The CDR3 coding sequence is TGTGCCAGCAGCTTTAGGAGGAGGAGCTCTGGGGCCAACGTCCTGACTTTC.

The chain employs TRBV5-1 and TRBJ2-1; 12 bases line up with TRBD2. The germline gives CDR1 SGHRS, CDR2 YFSETQ. The length of the CDR3 is 15 residues. V lost 3 bases, J lost 5 bases, and 3 bases stayed unmatched. CDR3 sequence (DNA): TGCGCCAGCAGCTCGACTAGCGGGAGTAACAATGAGCAGTTCTTC. Encoded protein: CASSSTSGSNNEQFF.

The chain joins TRBV5-1 to TRBJ1-2, with D possibly matching TRBD1 (5 bases). The CDR3 is 13 residues long. Germline CDR1 reads SGHRS; CDR2 reads YFSETQ. V was cut by 0 bases and J by 6 bases, with 9 bases left in between. CDR3 nucleotides: TGCGCCAGCAGCTTGGCGGTGGGGGATGGCTACACCTTC. Translated, it gives CASSLAVGDGYTF.

V usage is TRBV6-6 and J usage is TRBJ1-1, with D perhaps TRBD1 (6 bases). This CDR3 contains 16 residues. Trimming took off 0 bases at V and 5 bases at J, with 16 bases between the two ends. Germline values: CDR1 MNHNY, CDR2 SVGAGI (reference sequence). CDR3: CASSYSRAGEITEAFF. The CDR3 nucleotides read TGTGCCAGCAGTTACTCGAGAGCAGGGGAGATAACTGAAGCTTTCTTT.

This chain joins TRBV12-3 or TRBV12-4 and TRBJ1-3; 7 positions agree with TRBD1. V shed 5 bases, J shed 1 base, and the junction held 2 bases outside the gene matches. CDR3 length: 14 residues. The CDR3 is CASSGTDSGNTIYF. As DNA, the CDR3 is TGTGCCAGCAGTGGGACAGATTCTGGAAACACCATATATTTT.

This chain connects TRBV27 to TRBJ1-3; TRBD1 matches at 7 bases. Germline-derived CDR1 and CDR2 are MNHEY and SMNVEV (reference sequence). The CDR3 sequence is 16 residues long. After removal of 5 bases from V and 4 bases from J, the junction contained 11 bases not matched to a gene. Here the CDR3 reads CASSKTGRVKGNTIYF. CDR3 bases: TGTGCCAGCAGTAAGACAGGGAGGGTGAAAGGAAACACCATATATTTT.

This chain joins TRBV6-6 and TRBJ1-3; D is undetermined. The CDR3 has 15 amino acids. Germline CDR1 reads MNHNY; CDR2 reads SVGAGI (reference sequence). Trimming took off 3 bases at V and 0 bases at J, with 9 bases between the two ends. CDR3 protein: CASSYGRGSGNTIYF. The CDR3 DNA is TGTGCCAGCAGTTATGGTCGGGGCTCTGGAAACACCATATATTTT.

V gene TRBV2 combines with J gene TRBJ2-5; the D gene could be TRBD1 or TRBD2 (5 bases each). V lost 7 bases, J lost 10 bases, and 22 bases lay in between. The V gene's germline CDR1 is SNHLY and CDR2 FYNNEI. The CDR3 contains 14 residues. For the CDR3, the DNA is TGTGCCAGCATTCTTGGCCCCGGGACCTTAAGCCAGTACTTC. Its protein is CASILGPGTLSQYF.

The chain carries TRBV28 and TRBJ2-4, with D tentatively TRBD1 (6 bases). This CDR3 spans 16 amino acids. Trimming removed 1 base from V and 1 base from J, with 11 bases in between. Germline CDR1 MDHEN, CDR2 SYDVKM. CDR3 protein: CASSLSGQGAKNIQYF. For the CDR3, the DNA is TGTGCCAGCAGTTTATCGGGACAAGGTGCCAAAAACATTCAGTACTTC.

The chain is built from TRBV5-1 and TRBJ2-2; 8 bases agree with TRBD1. This CDR3 comprises 17 residues. CDR1 is SGHRS, CDR2 YFSETQ, per germline. J lost 8 bases, V lost 4 bases, and 16 bases had no gene match. The CDR3 DNA follows: TGCGCCAGCAGCGGCGACGTGGCAGGGGGCCGAACAGGGGAGCTGTTTTTT. It encodes CASSGDVAGGRTGELFF. Together with reference TRBV5-1 and TRBJ2-2, the CDR3 gives the full variable domain: KAGVTQTPRYLIKTRGQQVTLSCSPISGHRSVSWYQQTPGQGLQFLFEYFSETQRNKGNFPGRFSGRQFSNSRSEMNVSTLELGDSALYLCASSGDVAGGRTGELFFGEGSRLTVL.

The chain carries TRBV5-5 and TRBJ1-1; D might be TRBD1 (5 bases). Per the germline V gene, CDR1 is SGHKS and CDR2 is YYEKEE (reference sequence). The CDR3 extends over 15 amino acids. V was clipped by 2 bases and J by 3 bases, with 14 bases between them. CDR3 amino acids: CASSFLGGKYTEAFF. As DNA, the CDR3 is TGTGCCAGCAGCTTTCTGGGGGGGAAGTACACTGAAGCTTTCTTT.

The chain employs TRBV15 and TRBJ1-5; D is perhaps TRBD1 (5 bases). CDR1 and CDR2 from the germline V gene are LNHNV and YYDKDF (reference sequence). CDR3 length equals 16 residues. V gave up 0 bases and J gave up 1 base, with 10 bases separating them. The CDR3 loop reads CATSRERGGSNQPQHF. Written as DNA, the CDR3 is TGTGCCACCAGCAGAGAACGGGGGGGGAGCAATCAGCCCCAGCATTTT.

The V and J genes are TRBV19 and TRBJ2-7; D could derive from TRBD1 or TRBD2 (5 bases each). The V end lost 6 bases, the J end lost 6 bases, and 21 bases lay between the germline ends. The length of the CDR3 is 15 residues. Germline lookup yields CDR1 LNHDA and CDR2 SQIVND (reference sequence). The CDR3 DNA sequence: TGTGCCAGTAGCAATCTCGGGACCGGGATCCGCGAGCAGTACTTC. Residues: CASSNLGTGIREQYF.

V usage is TRBV7-9 and J usage is TRBJ2-1; 9 bases line up with TRBD2. J gave up 7 bases and V 5 bases, and 6 bases lay outside the gene matches. This CDR3 has 14 amino acids. Germline CDR1 reads SEHNR; CDR2 reads FQNEAQ (reference sequence). The CDR3 region is CASSPAGLANEQFF. CDR3 coding DNA: TGTGCCAGCAGCCCTGCAGGACTAGCGAATGAGCAGTTCTTC.

The J gene is TRBJ2-7, the V gene TRBV7-9; weak D call: TRBD2 (5 bases). Trimming left V 1 base short and J 6 bases short, with 13 bases between. The CDR3 spans 14 residues. From germline, CDR1 is SEHNR and CDR2 FQNEAQ (reference sequence). The CDR3: CASSLGRIEGEQYF. The CDR3 region has the DNA TGTGCCAGCAGCTTAGGGAGAATAGAGGGCGAGCAGTACTTC.

The V gene is TRBV10-3, the J gene TRBJ2-1; TRBD2 matches at 11 bases. The CDR3 is 13 amino acids. The ends lost 6 bases at V and 10 bases at J; junction bases unmatched: 5. The germline gives CDR1 ENHRY, CDR2 SYGVKD. In DNA, the CDR3 is TGTGCCATCAGCCCCGGGACTAGCGGCGAGCAGTTCTTC. Amino acids: CAISPGTSGEQFF.

J is TRBJ2-7 and V is TRBV3-1, with a tentative D call TRBD2 (6 bases). Germline CDR1 and CDR2: LGHDT and YNNKEL (reference sequence). The V gene lost 2 bases and the J gene lost 3 bases, with 14 bases spanning the gap. This CDR3 is 15 amino acids long. This chain's CDR3 is CASSQTDRENYEQYF. The CDR3 DNA sequence: TGTGCCAGCAGCCAAACTGATCGGGAGAACTACGAGCAGTACTTC.

This CDR3 is CASSQPGQGARNEQFF. The CDR3 region has the DNA TGTGCCAGCAGCCAGCCGGGACAGGGGGCGAGGAATGAGCAGTTCTTC. This rearrangement joins TRBV14 to TRBJ2-1; 12 bases match TRBD1. Trimming at V came to 3 bases and at J to 7 bases, leaving 7 bases not matched to a gene. This CDR3 contains 16 residues. Germline V gene sequence: CDR1 SGHDN, CDR2 FVKESK. Full variable domain (remainder filled in from reference TRBV14 and TRBJ2-1): EAGVTQFPSHSVIEKGQTVTLRCDPISGHDNLYWYRRVMGKEIKFLLHFVKESKQDESGMPNNRFLAERTGGTYSTLKVQPAELEDSGVYFCASSQPGQGARNEQFFGPGTRLTVL.

The chain couples TRBV9 to TRBJ2-1; tentatively, D is TRBD1 (6 bases). V dropped 4 bases and J dropped 8 bases, with 16 bases sitting between them. The CDR3 runs to 14 residues. Germline V lookup: CDR1 SGDLS, CDR2 YYNGEE. CDR3 loop: CASSPQGLSDEQFF. CDR3 nucleotides: TGTGCCAGCAGCCCTCAGGGGCTATCGGATGAGCAGTTCTTC.

The V gene is TRBV4-2, the J gene TRBJ2-7, with D perhaps matching TRBD2 (6 bases). CDR1 and CDR2 from the germline V gene are LGHNA and YNFKEQ. The CDR3 totals 16 residues. The V end was cut by 1 base, the J end by 0 bases, with 13 bases between. CDR3 coding DNA: TGTGCCAGCAGCCAAGTGCCAACCGGGGGCTCCTACGAGCAGTACTTC. Amino acids: CASSQVPTGGSYEQYF.

The chain has TRBV6-2 or TRBV6-3 and TRBJ2-1; tentative D call: TRBD2 (5 bases). Germline assignment: CDR1 MNHEY and CDR2 SVGEGT. The V end lost 2 bases, the J end lost 3 bases, and 5 bases lay between the germline ends. The length of the CDR3 is 13 residues. The CDR3 DNA reads TGTGCCAGCAGTTACCGGGACTACAATGAGCAGTTCTTC. It translates to CASSYRDYNEQFF.